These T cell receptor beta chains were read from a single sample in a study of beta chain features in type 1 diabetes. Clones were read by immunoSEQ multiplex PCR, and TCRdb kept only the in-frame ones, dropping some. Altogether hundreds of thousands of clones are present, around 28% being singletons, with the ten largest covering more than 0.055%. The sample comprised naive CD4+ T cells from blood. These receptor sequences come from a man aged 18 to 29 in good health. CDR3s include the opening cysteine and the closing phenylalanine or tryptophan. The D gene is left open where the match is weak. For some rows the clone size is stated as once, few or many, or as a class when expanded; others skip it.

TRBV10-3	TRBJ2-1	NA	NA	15	TGTGCCATCAGTGGCGGGAGGCAGGGGGCTGATGAGCAGTTCTTC	CAISGGRQGADEQFF
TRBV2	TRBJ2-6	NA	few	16	TGTGCCAGCACCTCATTCCCGGCTGCTGGGGCCAACGTCCTGACTTTC	CASTSFPAAGANVLTF
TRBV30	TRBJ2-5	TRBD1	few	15	TGTGCCTGGAGTTCCCCGAACAGGGGATTGGAGACCCAGTACTTC	CAWSSPNRGLETQYF
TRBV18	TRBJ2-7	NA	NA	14	TGTGCCAGCTCACCATCTGTGGGGGCGCAAGAGCAGTACTTC	CASSPSVGAQEQYF
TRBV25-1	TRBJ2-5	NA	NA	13	TGTGCCAGCGGGCGACCGACCCCAGAGACCCAGTACTTC	CASGRPTPETQYF
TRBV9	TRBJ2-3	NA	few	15	TGTGCCAGCAGCGTAGTTCCCGTGAGCACAGATACGCAGTATTTT	CASSVVPVSTDTQYF
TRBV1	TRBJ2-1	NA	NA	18	TGCACCAGCAGCCACGGCGGGAGGCCCCGCCCTAGGTACAATGAGCAGTTCTTC	CTSSHGGRPRPRYNEQFF
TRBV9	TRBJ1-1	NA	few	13	TGTGCCAGCAGCGTTATAGGGAACACTGAAGCTTTCTTT	CASSVIGNTEAFF
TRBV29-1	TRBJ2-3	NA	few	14	TGCAGCGTTGAAATGGGCGGTTTCACAGATACGCAGTATTTT	CSVEMGGFTDTQYF
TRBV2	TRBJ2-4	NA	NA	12	TGTGCCAGCATAGGGTTTCGGGACATTCAGTACTTC	CASIGFRDIQYF
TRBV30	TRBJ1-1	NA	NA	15	TGTGCCTGGACCTCCCAGGGGTCGGGCAGCGCTGAAGCTTTCTTT	CAWTSQGSGSAEAFF
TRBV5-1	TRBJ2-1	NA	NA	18	TGCGCCAGCAGCTCGTTCGGCCCCAGGGGTTCAACCCTTAATGAGCAGTTCTTC	CASSSFGPRGSTLNEQFF
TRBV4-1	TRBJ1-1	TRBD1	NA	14	TGCGCCAGCAGCTTACAGGGGCGAGGCACTGAAGCTTTCTTT	CASSLQGRGTEAFF
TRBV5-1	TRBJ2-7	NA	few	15	TGCGCCAGCAGCGACCCTCCGACAGGATCCTACGAGCAGTACTTC	CASSDPPTGSYEQYF
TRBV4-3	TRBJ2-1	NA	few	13	TGCGCCAGCAGCCCTGACCGCTGGATCGGGCAGTTCTTC	CASSPDRWIGQFF
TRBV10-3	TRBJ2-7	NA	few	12	TGTGCCGCAGGCACCTACTCCTACGAGCAGTACTTC	CAAGTYSYEQYF
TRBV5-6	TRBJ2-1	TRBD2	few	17	TGTGCCAGCAGCTTGTCTTTGCGGGAGTTGTCCTACAATGAGCAGTTCTTC	CASSLSLRELSYNEQFF
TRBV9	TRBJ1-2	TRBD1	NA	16	TGTGCCAGCAGCGCTAAACAGGGACAGGAGGACTATGGCTACACCTTC	CASSAKQGQEDYGYTF
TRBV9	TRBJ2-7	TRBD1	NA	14	TGTGCCAGCAGCGTAGCCGGACAGGGTGGGGAGCAGTACTTC	CASSVAGQGGEQYF
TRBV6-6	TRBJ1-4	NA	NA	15	TGTGCCAGCGGATCTCTTTTCAGAGCTAATGAAAAACTGTTTTTT	CASGSLFRANEKLFF
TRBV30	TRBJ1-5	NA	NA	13	TGTGCCTGGAGTGCCCAGAGTTATCAGCCCCAGCATTTT	CAWSAQSYQPQHF
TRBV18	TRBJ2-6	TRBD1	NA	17	TGTGCCAGCTCTCCGGGACAGGGTAACTCTGGGGCCAACGTCCTGACTTTC	CASSPGQGNSGANVLTF
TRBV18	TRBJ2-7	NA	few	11	TGTGCCAGCTCCCTTGGTGGCGAGCAGTACTTC	CASSLGGEQYF
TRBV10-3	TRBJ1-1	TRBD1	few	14	TGTGCCACCCAGACAGGGTTCTCGAACACTGAAGCTTTCTTT	CATQTGFSNTEAFF
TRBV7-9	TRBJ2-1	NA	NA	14	TGTGCCAGCAGCTTCCCGGGAGCCTACAATGAGCAGTTCTTC	CASSFPGAYNEQFF
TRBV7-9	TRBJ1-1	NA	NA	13	TGTGCCAGCAGCTTCGATGGGTACACTGAAGCTTTCTTT	CASSFDGYTEAFF
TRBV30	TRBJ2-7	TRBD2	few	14	TGTGCCTGGAGCCTCGGACTAGCCGACTACGAGCAGTACTTC	CAWSLGLADYEQYF
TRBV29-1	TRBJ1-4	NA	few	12	TGCAGCGCTCTTCTTGGGTCGGAAAAACTGTTTTTT	CSALLGSEKLFF
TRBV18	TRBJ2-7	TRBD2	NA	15	TGTGCCAGCTCTCCAGCGGGATTAACGATTGGCGAGCAGTACTTC	CASSPAGLTIGEQYF